Described below is a single T cell receptor beta chain sequence and its context. Its antigen is undetermined. This record belongs to a study of CD8+ T cells in alopecia areata. The wider study: Tofacitinib administration to treated patients was oral, at 5 to 10 mg twice daily. Severity scores in treated patients reflected the percentage of scalp affected. Study results and limitations: For patients receiving tofacitinib, scalp clonality and expanded CD8+ clones among the top 100 significantly decreased.

Isolated RNA was reverse transcribed into cDNA used as the sequencing template. Some clones are missing from TCRdb's copy, which holds only in-frame ones; the method was immunoSEQ multiplex PCR. The profile shows roughly 99,000 clones, roughly 84% of them singletons. This CDR3 has 12 residues. CDR1 is MNHEY and CDR2 is SMNVEV in the germline V gene (reference sequence). Trimming removed 4 bases at V and 3 bases at J, with 3 bases between. Indicated treatment: oral pan-JAK inhibitor, 5-10 mg twice daily. The TCR was taken from a human donor with alopecia areata. The material was CD8+ T cells sorted from blood, obtained at week 24, from a patient treated with tofacitinib. This chain uses TRBV27 with TRBJ2-2; no clear D. This CDR3 reads CASSSYTGELFF. DNA of the CDR3: TGTGCCAGCAGTTCCTACACCGGGGAGCTGTTTTTT.